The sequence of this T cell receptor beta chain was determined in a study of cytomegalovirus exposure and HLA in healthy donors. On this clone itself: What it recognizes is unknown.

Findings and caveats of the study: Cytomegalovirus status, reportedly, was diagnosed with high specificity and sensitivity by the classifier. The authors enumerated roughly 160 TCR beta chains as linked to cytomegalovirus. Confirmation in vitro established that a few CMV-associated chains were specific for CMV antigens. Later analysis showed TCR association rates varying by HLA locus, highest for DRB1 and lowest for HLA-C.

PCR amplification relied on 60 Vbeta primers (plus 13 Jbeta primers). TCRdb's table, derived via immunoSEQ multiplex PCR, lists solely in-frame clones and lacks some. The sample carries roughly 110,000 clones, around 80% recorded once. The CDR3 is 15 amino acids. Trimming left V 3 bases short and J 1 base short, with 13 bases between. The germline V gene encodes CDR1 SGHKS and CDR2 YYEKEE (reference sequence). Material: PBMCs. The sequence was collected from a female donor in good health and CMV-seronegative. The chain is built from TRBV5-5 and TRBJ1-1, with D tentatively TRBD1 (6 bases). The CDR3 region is CASSSGRGKNTEAFF. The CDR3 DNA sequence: TGTGCCAGCAGCTCTGGCAGGGGTAAGAACACTGAAGCTTTCTTT.